This T cell receptor beta chain was identified in a study of vaccination and CD4 T cells after COVID-19. Treatment noted: roughly 11-day PBMC culture with coronavirus spike peptide pools or control peptides (ViraFEST assay). Approximately 2 million PBMCs were grown per well alongside 10 IU/ml IL-2 and 8 to 10 ug/ml peptide pools. Germline-derived CDR1 and CDR2 are MNHEY and SMNVEV (reference sequence). V was clipped by 5 bases and J by 5 bases, with 24 bases between them. The CDR3 spans 17 residues. This clonotype has just a few counts. What it binds is unknown. Cultured CD4+ T cells had their DNA profiled by the Oncomine TCR Beta short-read assay. TCRdb redid the calling of the PCR reads with MiXCR, one entry per CDR3 protein. Of more than 10,000 distinct CDR3 sequences in the sample, 35% to 45% were seen once.

The chain carries TRBV27 and TRBJ1-2; D possibly corresponds to TRBD1 (6 bases). This sequence originates from a human donor who had recovered from COVID-19. Specimen: CD4+ T cells from blood, cultured in vitro, collected after SARS-CoV-2 vaccination. The CDR3 region is CASSPRTGPGLGYGYTF. The CDR3 DNA reads as TGTGCCAGCAGTCCACGAACAGGGCCCGGTCTAGGGTATGGCTACACCTTC.